The rows below give T cell receptor beta chains drawn from one sample of a study of cytomegalovirus exposure and HLA in healthy donors. TCRdb's copy holds only in-frame clones and misses some; the assay was immunoSEQ multiplex PCR. The sample has 55,000 to 80,000 clones, just under 80% seen once. The specimen sequenced was PBMCs. The receptors come from a man aged 35-49 years in good health and CMV-seronegative. Each CDR3 is given with its conserved first and last residue. The order of the fields is V gene, clone size, D gene, CDR3 length, J gene, CDR3 protein, CDR3 DNA. A D gene is named only where the DNA matches it firmly. Clone size is shown for a subset of rows, as once, few, many or a class of expanded clone.

TRBV27	NA	NA	16	TRBJ2-7	CASSLIKVQGTYEQYF	TGTGCCAGCAGTTTAATTAAGGTCCAGGGGACCTACGAGCAGTACTTC
TRBV27	NA	TRBD2	17	TRBJ2-2	CASSFRQREGSTGELFF	TGTGCCAGCAGTTTCCGTCAGCGGGAGGGGAGCACCGGGGAGCTGTTTTTT
TRBV5-1	NA	TRBD2	15	TRBJ2-1	CASRQGGRFDNEQFF	TGCGCCAGCAGGCAGGGCGGGAGGTTCGACAATGAGCAGTTCTTC
TRBV19	NA	NA	14	TRBJ1-2	CASSRGEEPYGYTF	TGTGCCAGTAGTCGTGGAGAGGAGCCCTATGGCTACACCTTC
TRBV7-9	NA	NA	15	TRBJ2-3	CASSLEGVSSDTQYF	TGTGCCAGCAGCTTAGAAGGGGTATCCTCAGATACGCAGTATTTT
TRBV28	NA	NA	12	TRBJ2-7	CASSPPGYEQYF	TGTGCCAGCAGCCCCCCGGGTTACGAGCAGTACTTC
TRBV7-9	NA	NA	15	TRBJ2-7	CASSLDYSSTYEQYF	TGTGCCAGCAGCTTGGATTACAGCAGCACCTACGAGCAGTACTTC
TRBV4-1	NA	TRBD1	13	TRBJ2-7	CASSGTGGHEQYF	TGCGCCAGCAGCGGGACAGGGGGCCACGAGCAGTACTTC
TRBV19	NA	TRBD2	15	TRBJ2-5	CASSIVAGGPETQYF	TGTGCCAGTAGTATAGTTGCGGGAGGGCCAGAGACCCAGTACTTC
TRBV28	once	TRBD2	15	TRBJ2-7	CASSLGLALTYEQYF	TGTGCCAGCAGTTTAGGACTAGCGCTAACCTACGAGCAGTACTTC
TRBV5-4	NA	TRBD1	15	TRBJ1-1	CASSLGGQLRDEAFF	TGTGCCAGCAGCTTGGGGGGACAGCTAAGGGATGAAGCTTTCTTT
TRBV6-5	NA	TRBD1	15	TRBJ2-7	CASSYSRTGGHEQYF	TGTGCCAGCAGTTACTCGCGAACAGGGGGCCACGAGCAGTACTTC
TRBV5-5	NA	NA	16	TRBJ2-4	CASSFAPGLGKNIQYF	TGTGCCAGCAGCTTCGCCCCGGGACTGGGCAAAAACATTCAGTACTTC
TRBV21-1	NA	NA	17	TRBJ2-2	CASSTTPQRENTGELFF	TGTGCCAGCAGCACTACCCCCCAGCGGGAGAACACCGGGGAGCTGTTTTTT
TRBV2	NA	TRBD2	18	TRBJ2-1	CASSEGTSGRAGRNEQFF	TGTGCCAGCAGTGAAGGGACTAGCGGGAGGGCGGGTAGGAATGAGCAGTTCTTC
TRBV19	NA	NA	15	TRBJ2-7	CASSERDFTPYEQYF	TGTGCCAGTAGTGAGAGGGACTTTACACCCTACGAGCAGTACTTC
TRBV14	NA	TRBD2	16	TRBJ2-5	CASSHSPAGPRETQYF	TGTGCCAGCAGCCATTCCCCAGCGGGGCCAAGGGAGACCCAGTACTTC
TRBV7-8	few	TRBD2	20	TRBJ2-7	CASSLRSGGVAGPPDYEQYF	TGTGCCAGCAGCTTACGGAGTGGTGGTGTAGCGGGACCTCCAGACTACGAGCAGTACTTC
TRBV6-1	NA	NA	17	TRBJ1-5	CASSERGRAVSNQPQHF	TGTGCCAGCAGTGAAAGGGGAAGGGCGGTCAGCAATCAGCCCCAGCATTTT
TRBV4-1	NA	NA	13	TRBJ2-7	CASSQQLAYEQYF	TGCGCCAGCAGCCAACAGTTGGCCTACGAGCAGTACTTC
TRBV7-8	NA	NA	13	TRBJ2-1	CASSLGQGNEQFF	TGTGCCAGCAGCTTAGGGCAGGGCAATGAGCAGTTCTTC
TRBV18	NA	NA	14	TRBJ2-5	CASSARDFQETQYF	TGTGCCAGCTCAGCCAGGGATTTCCAAGAGACCCAGTACTTC
TRBV7-2	NA	TRBD2	17	TRBJ2-3	CASSQRALAGGLSTQYF	TGTGCCAGCAGTCAGAGGGCACTAGCGGGGGGGCTGAGTACGCAGTATTTT
TRBV11-2	NA	TRBD1	18	TRBJ1-1	CASSLERQGIPANTEAFF	TGTGCCAGCAGCTTAGAACGACAGGGTATCCCCGCGAACACTGAAGCTTTCTTT
TRBV6-6	once	TRBD1	15	TRBJ1-5	CASSPQTGTNQPQHF	TGTGCCAGCAGCCCCCAGACAGGGACCAATCAGCCCCAGCATTTT
TRBV6-4	NA	NA	13	TRBJ2-3	CASSTSLGDTQYF	TGTGCCAGCAGTACGTCCCTCGGAGATACGCAGTATTTT
TRBV18	NA	NA	15	TRBJ2-7	CASSPLTHPTYEQYF	TGTGCCAGCTCACCCCTGACACACCCTACCTACGAGCAGTACTTC
TRBV6-5	few	TRBD2	15	TRBJ2-1	CASSYSSGRGNEQFF	TGTGCCAGCAGTTACTCGTCCGGGAGGGGTAATGAGCAGTTCTTC
TRBV7-2	NA	TRBD2	15	TRBJ2-1	CASSLLAGNSNEQFF	TGTGCCAGCAGCTTACTAGCGGGTAATTCTAATGAGCAGTTCTTC
TRBV4-2	NA	NA	17	TRBJ1-6	CASSFQIPPEANSPLHF	TGTGCCAGCAGCTTCCAAATACCGCCCGAGGCTAATTCACCCCTCCACTTT
TRBV6-5	NA	TRBD2	14	TRBJ2-6	CASGRESGANVLTF	TGTGCCAGCGGGAGGGAGTCTGGGGCCAACGTCCTGACTTTC
TRBV5-1	NA	TRBD1	14	TRBJ2-2	CASRDRINTGELFF	TGCGCCAGCAGGGACAGGATTAACACCGGGGAGCTGTTTTTT
TRBV6-1	NA	TRBD1	14	TRBJ1-5	CASTTDRGNQPQHF	TGTGCCAGCACTACGGACAGGGGAAATCAGCCCCAGCATTTT
TRBV5-5	NA	NA	16	TRBJ1-2	CASSLSQWTENYGYTF	TGTGCCAGCAGCTTGAGCCAGTGGACAGAGAACTATGGCTACACCTTC
TRBV6-5	NA	NA	11	TRBJ2-1	CASSSGNEQFF	TGTGCCAGCAGTTCCGGGAATGAGCAGTTCTTC
TRBV21-1	NA	NA	17	TRBJ2-5	CASSTALTSGGVETQYF	TGTGCCAGCAGCACCGCCTTAACTAGCGGGGGTGTGGAGACCCAGTACTTC
TRBV19	NA	NA	13	TRBJ1-2	CASSPGLRGGYTF	TGTGCCAGTAGTCCGGGACTACGGGGTGGCTACACCTTC
TRBV5-4	few	NA	13	TRBJ2-7	CASSLDRGGEQYF	TGTGCCAGCAGCTTGGACAGGGGAGGCGAGCAGTACTTC
TRBV4-1	NA	NA	13	TRBJ2-7	CASSPGLSYEQYF	TGCGCCAGCAGCCCCGGACTATCCTACGAGCAGTACTTC
TRBV13	NA	TRBD2	16	TRBJ2-7	CASSLLSWEGLGEQYF	TGTGCCAGCAGCTTACTATCCTGGGAGGGCCTCGGCGAGCAGTACTTC
TRBV27	NA	NA	14	TRBJ2-7	CASRVQGGSYEQYF	TGTGCCAGCAGGGTCCAGGGGGGATCGTACGAGCAGTACTTC
TRBV27	NA	NA	15	TRBJ1-5	CASGAGTARNQPQHF	TGTGCCAGCGGCGCAGGGACTGCTCGTAATCAGCCCCAGCATTTT
TRBV7-6	NA	NA	15	TRBJ2-1	CASSLEQGIYNEQFF	TGTGCCAGCAGCTTAGAACAGGGAATCTACAATGAGCAGTTCTTC
TRBV28	NA	NA	15	TRBJ2-3	CASSLRGTSTDTQYF	TGTGCCAGCAGTTTGCGGGGAACTAGCACAGATACGCAGTATTTT
TRBV7-3	NA	TRBD2	14	TRBJ2-1	CASSSSGGAVEQFF	TGTGCCAGCAGCTCTAGCGGGGGGGCGGTTGAGCAGTTCTTC
TRBV9	NA	TRBD1	16	TRBJ2-1	CASSVGDSSPYNEQFF	TGTGCCAGCAGCGTAGGGGACAGCTCCCCGTACAATGAGCAGTTCTTC
TRBV18	NA	TRBD1	16	TRBJ1-5	CASSPTGRNSNQPQHF	TGTGCCAGCTCACCGACAGGGAGGAATAGCAATCAGCCCCAGCATTTT
TRBV7-2	NA	NA	13	TRBJ1-1	CASSLAGSSEAFF	TGTGCCAGCAGCTTAGCGGGCAGCAGCGAAGCTTTCTTT
TRBV29-1	NA	NA	13	TRBJ2-3	CSLTGRDTDTQYF	TGCAGCTTAACGGGCCGGGACACAGATACGCAGTATTTT
TRBV19	NA	TRBD1	16	TRBJ1-5	CASSIDRDRGSQPQHF	TGTGCCAGTAGTATAGATCGGGACAGGGGGTCACAGCCCCAGCATTTT
TRBV10-1	NA	NA	14	TRBJ2-1	CASSGGGRMDEQFF	TGCGCCAGCAGTGGGGGGGGGCGCATGGATGAGCAGTTCTTC
TRBV6-5	few	NA	15	TRBJ2-7	CASSYSWGGLDEQYF	TGTGCCAGCAGTTACTCGTGGGGGGGCCTCGACGAGCAGTACTTC
TRBV29-1	NA	NA	11	TRBJ2-1	CSGGLYNEQFF	TGCAGCGGCGGACTCTACAATGAGCAGTTCTTC
TRBV9	NA	NA	13	TRBJ2-2	CASSVGTIGELFF	TGTGCCAGCAGCGTAGGTACAATCGGGGAGCTGTTTTTT
TRBV6-1	NA	TRBD2	16	TRBJ2-7	CASSGARPAGTTEQYF	TGTGCCAGCAGTGGCGCCCGGCCCGCAGGGACTACCGAGCAGTACTTC